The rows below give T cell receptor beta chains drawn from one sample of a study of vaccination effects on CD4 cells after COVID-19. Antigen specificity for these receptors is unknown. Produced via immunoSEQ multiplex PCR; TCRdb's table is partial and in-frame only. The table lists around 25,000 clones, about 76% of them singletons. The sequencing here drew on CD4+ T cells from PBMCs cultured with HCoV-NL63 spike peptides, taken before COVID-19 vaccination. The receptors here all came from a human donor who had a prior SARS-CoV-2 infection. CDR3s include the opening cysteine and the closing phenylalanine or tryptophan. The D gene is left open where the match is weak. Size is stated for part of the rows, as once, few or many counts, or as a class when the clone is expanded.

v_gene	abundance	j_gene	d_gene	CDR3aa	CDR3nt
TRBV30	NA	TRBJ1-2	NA	CALTSGTTGGYTF	TGTGCCCTAACGTCCGGGACAACGGGTGGCTACACCTTC
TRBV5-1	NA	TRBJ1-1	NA	CASSDGQGGFTEAFF	TGCGCCAGCAGCGACGGTCAAGGGGGGTTCACTGAAGCTTTCTTT
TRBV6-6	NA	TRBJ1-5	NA	CASARPVQPQHF	TGTGCCAGCGCCAGACCCGTCCAGCCCCAGCATTTT
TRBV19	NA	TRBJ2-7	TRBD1	CASSITGTGGYEQYF	TGTGCCAGTAGTATAACCGGGACAGGGGGTTACGAGCAGTACTTC
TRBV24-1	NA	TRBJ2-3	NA	CATSDFRQGTDTQYF	TGTGCCACCAGTGATTTTCGGCAGGGTACAGATACGCAGTATTTT
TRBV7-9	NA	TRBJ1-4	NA	CASSPQGEKLFF	TGTGCCAGCAGCCCTCAAGGAGAAAAACTGTTTTTT
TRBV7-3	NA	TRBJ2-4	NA	CASSFPGAMGENIQYF	TGTGCCAGCAGCTTTCCGGGGGCTATGGGGGAAAACATTCAGTACTTC
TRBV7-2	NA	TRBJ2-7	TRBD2	CASSLVGYGRGGDEQYF	TGTGCCAGCAGCTTAGTGGGCTACGGGAGGGGTGGCGACGAGCAGTACTTC
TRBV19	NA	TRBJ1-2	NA	CASSPQVGYGYTF	TGTGCCAGTAGTCCGCAGGTCGGCTATGGCTACACCTTC
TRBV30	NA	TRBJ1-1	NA	CAWSLTYTEAFF	TGTGCCTGGAGCCTGACTTACACTGAAGCTTTCTTT
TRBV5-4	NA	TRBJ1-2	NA	CASSLTGSGGYTF	TGTGCCAGCAGCTTGACAGGATCGGGTGGCTACACCTTC
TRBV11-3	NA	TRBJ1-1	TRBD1	CASSIGTGAGTEAFF	TGTGCCAGCAGCATCGGGACAGGGGCAGGAACTGAAGCTTTCTTT
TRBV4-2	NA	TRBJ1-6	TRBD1	CASSLLDGTANSPLHF	TGTGCCAGCAGCCTCCTTGACGGGACAGCTAATTCACCCCTCCACTTT
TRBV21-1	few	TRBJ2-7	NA	CASSPQGCYEQYF	TGTGCCAGCAGCCCACAGGGGTGCTACGAGCAGTACTTC
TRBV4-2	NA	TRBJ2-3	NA	CASGTTSTDTQYF	TGTGCCAGCGGAACTACTAGCACAGATACGCAGTATTTT
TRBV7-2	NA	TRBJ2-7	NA	CASSTRGGGGLNYEQYF	TGTGCCAGCAGCACCCGAGGCGGCGGGGGCCTGAACTACGAGCAGTACTTC
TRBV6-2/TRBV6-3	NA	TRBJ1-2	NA	CASSNPHGDGYTF	TGTGCCAGCAGCAATCCCCACGGAGATGGCTACACCTTC
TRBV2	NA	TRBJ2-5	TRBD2	CASSGTGEGTQYF	TGTGCCAGCAGTGGGACGGGGGAGGGGACCCAGTACTTC
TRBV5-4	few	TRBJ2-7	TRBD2	CASSKLAGAFPYEQYF	TGTGCCAGCAGCAAGCTAGCGGGAGCTTTCCCCTACGAGCAGTACTTC
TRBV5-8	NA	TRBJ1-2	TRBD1	CASTIRDRVGGYTF	TGTGCCAGCACTATCCGGGACAGGGTTGGTGGCTACACCTTC
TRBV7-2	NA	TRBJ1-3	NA	CASSLDSSGNTIYF	TGTGCCAGCAGCTTGGACAGCTCTGGAAACACCATATATTTT
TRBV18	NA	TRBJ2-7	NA	CASSPGPAYEQYF	TGTGCCAGCTCACCAGGGCCAGCCTACGAGCAGTACTTC
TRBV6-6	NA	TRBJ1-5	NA	CASSFPGRQQPQHF	TGTGCCAGCAGTTTCCCAGGGCGTCAACAGCCCCAGCATTTT
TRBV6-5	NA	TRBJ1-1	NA	CASRNRFGNTEAFF	TGTGCCAGCAGAAACAGGTTCGGGAACACTGAAGCTTTCTTT
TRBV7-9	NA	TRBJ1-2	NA	CASSPRDTYGYTF	TGTGCCAGCAGCCCCCGGGACACTTATGGCTACACCTTC
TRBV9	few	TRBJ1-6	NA	CASSVAPRTDNSPLHF	TGTGCCAGCAGCGTAGCTCCAAGGACCGATAATTCACCCCTCCACTTT
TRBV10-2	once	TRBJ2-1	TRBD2	CASSKGLAVYNEQFF	TGCGCCAGCAGTAAGGGACTAGCGGTCTACAATGAGCAGTTCTTC
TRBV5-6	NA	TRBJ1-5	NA	CASSSRWGIDQPQHF	TGTGCCAGCAGCTCACGATGGGGGATTGATCAGCCCCAGCATTTT
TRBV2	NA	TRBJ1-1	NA	CASLRDSPNTEAFF	TGTGCCAGCCTTAGAGACAGCCCAAACACTGAAGCTTTCTTT
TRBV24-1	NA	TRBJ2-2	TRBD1	CATSEGRGTGLTGELFF	TGTGCCACCAGTGAAGGTAGGGGGACAGGCCTCACCGGGGAGCTGTTTTTT
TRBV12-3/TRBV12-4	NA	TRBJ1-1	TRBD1	CASSYRGRAFF	TGTGCCAGCAGCTACAGGGGTCGGGCTTTCTTT
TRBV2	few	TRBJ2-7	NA	CASSDPGLYEQYF	TGTGCCAGCAGTGATCCGGGACTCTACGAGCAGTACTTC
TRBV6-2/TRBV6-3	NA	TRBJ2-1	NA	CASSYSLRSLYNEQFF	TGTGCCAGCAGTTACTCCTTGCGTTCCCTATACAATGAGCAGTTCTTC
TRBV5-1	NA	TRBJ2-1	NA	CASSSTYSSSYNEQFF	TGCGCCAGCAGTTCTACTTACAGTAGCTCCTACAATGAGCAGTTCTTC
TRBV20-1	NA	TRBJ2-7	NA	CSVQGSGSQYF	TGCAGTGTACAGGGATCGGGATCCCAGTACTTC
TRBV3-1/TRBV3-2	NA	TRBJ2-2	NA	CASSLSSGPGELFF	TGTGCCAGCAGCCTGAGCTCGGGTCCCGGGGAGCTGTTTTTT
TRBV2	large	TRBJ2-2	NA	CASSEGLANTGELFF	TGTGCCAGCAGTGAAGGACTAGCGAACACCGGGGAGCTGTTTTTT
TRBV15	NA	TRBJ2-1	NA	CATSRRGVSLSQFF	TGTGCCACCAGCAGAAGAGGTGTCTCCCTTTCACAGTTCTTC
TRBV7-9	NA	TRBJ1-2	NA	CASSFFGSNYGYTF	TGTGCCAGCAGCTTCTTCGGCTCTAACTATGGCTACACCTTC
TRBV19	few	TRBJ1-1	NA	CASLNRAYNTEAFF	TGTGCCAGCCTAAACAGGGCGTACAACACTGAAGCTTTCTTT
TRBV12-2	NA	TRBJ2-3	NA	CASRLHRLAGGRASTDTQYF	TGTGCAAGTCGCTTACACAGACTAGCGGGAGGGCGGGCTAGCACAGATACGCAGTATTTT
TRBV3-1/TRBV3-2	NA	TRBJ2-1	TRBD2	CASSHPSGGSGLYNEQFF	TGTGCCAGCAGCCACCCTAGCGGGGGAAGCGGTCTCTACAATGAGCAGTTCTTC
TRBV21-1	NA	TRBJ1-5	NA	CASSLRDRGRVCSNQPQHF	TGTGCCAGCAGCCTCCGGGACAGGGGGCGCGTCTGCAGCAATCAGCCCCAGCATTTT